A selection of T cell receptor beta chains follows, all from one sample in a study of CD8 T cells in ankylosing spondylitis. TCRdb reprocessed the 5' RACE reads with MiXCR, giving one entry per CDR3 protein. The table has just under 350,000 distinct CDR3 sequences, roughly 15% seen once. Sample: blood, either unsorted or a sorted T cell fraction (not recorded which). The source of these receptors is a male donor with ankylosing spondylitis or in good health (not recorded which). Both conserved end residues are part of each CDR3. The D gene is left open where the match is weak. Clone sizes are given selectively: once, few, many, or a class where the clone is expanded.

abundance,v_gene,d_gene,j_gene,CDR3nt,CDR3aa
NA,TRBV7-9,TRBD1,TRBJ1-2,TGTGCCAGCAGCGAAAAAGACAGGGGTCATGGCTACACCTTC,CASSEKDRGHGYTF
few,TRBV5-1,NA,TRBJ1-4,TGCGCCAGCAGTCCTGACTCTAGGGCTGAAAAACTGTTTTTT,CASSPDSRAEKLFF
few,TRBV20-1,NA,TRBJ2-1,TGCAGTGCTAGTTCGACTGGATTCAATGAGCAGTTCTTC,CSASSTGFNEQFF
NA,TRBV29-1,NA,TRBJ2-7,TGCAGCGTGTCAACACCAGACTACGAGCAGTACTTC,CSVSTPDYEQYF
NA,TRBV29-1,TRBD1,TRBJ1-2,TGCAGCGTTGTCGTGATGAGCCGACAGGGTGGCTATGGCTACACCTTC,CSVVVMSRQGGYGYTF
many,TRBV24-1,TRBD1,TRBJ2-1,TGTGCCACCAGTGACACCACCGGGACAGGGAGATATGAGCAGTTCTTC,CATSDTTGTGRYEQFF
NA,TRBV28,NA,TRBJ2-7,TGTGCCAGCAGTTTAACCCTAGAGAGGGGCTACTACGAGCAGTACTTC,CASSLTLERGYYEQYF
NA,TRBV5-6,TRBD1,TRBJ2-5,TGTGCCAGCAGCTATGGGACAGGGGGACAAGAGACCCAGTACTTC,CASSYGTGGQETQYF
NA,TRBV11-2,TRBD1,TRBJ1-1,TGTGCCAACCCGCTGGAATCCGGGACAGGGGCATTGAGGGATAACACTGAAGCTTTCTTT,CANPLESGTGALRDNTEAFF
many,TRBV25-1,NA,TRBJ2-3,TGTGCCAGCAGTGACTCAATCGATACGCAGTATTTT,CASSDSIDTQYF
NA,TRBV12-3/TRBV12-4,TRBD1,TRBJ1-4,TGTGCCAGCAGTTTACAGGGGGCGCATGGTGAAAAACTGTTTTTT,CASSLQGAHGEKLFF
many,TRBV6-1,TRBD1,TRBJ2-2,TGTGCCAGCAGTCGGACAGGGATGACGAACACCGGGGAGCTGTTTTTT,CASSRTGMTNTGELFF
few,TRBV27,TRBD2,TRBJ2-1,TGTGCCAGCAGTCTCGGACTAGCGGGAGGTCCAGCACCCTACAATGAGCAGTTCTTC,CASSLGLAGGPAPYNEQFF
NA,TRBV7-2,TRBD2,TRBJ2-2,TGTGCCAGCAGCTTATGGGGGACTAGCAACGGGGAGCTGTTTTTT,CASSLWGTSNGELFF
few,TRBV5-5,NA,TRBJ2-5,TGTGCCAGCAGCTTGGGGTTTAGCCCGGGGACCCAGTACTTC,CASSLGFSPGTQYF
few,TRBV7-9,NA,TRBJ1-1,TGTGCCAGCAGTTTAAGGTCTGGGAAAGAGACTGAAGCTTTCTTT,CASSLRSGKETEAFF
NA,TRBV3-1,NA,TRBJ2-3,TGTGCCAGCAGCCAAGGGGCAAGGACCAGAGGGGATACGCAGTATTTT,CASSQGARTRGDTQYF
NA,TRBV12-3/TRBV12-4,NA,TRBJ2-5,TGTGCCAGCAGTTTGGGGTTTGGAGCTAGGGGGGGACAAGAGACCCAGTACTTC,CASSLGFGARGGQETQYF
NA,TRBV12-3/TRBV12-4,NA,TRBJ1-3,TGTGCCAGCAGTAATAAGGTGCTCTCTGGAAACACCATATATTTT,CASSNKVLSGNTIYF
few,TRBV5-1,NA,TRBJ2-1,TGCGCCAGCAGCTTTCTGACCCAGAGCTCCTACAATGAGCAGTTCTTC,CASSFLTQSSYNEQFF
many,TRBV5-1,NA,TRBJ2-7,TGCGCCAGCGCCAAGCGGCCAGACTACGAGCAGTACTTC,CASAKRPDYEQYF
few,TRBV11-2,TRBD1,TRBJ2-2,TGTGCCAGCAGTTACAGGGGGGCGAACACCGGGGAGCTGTTTTTT,CASSYRGANTGELFF